This TCR beta chain was found in a study of T-cell memory formation after mild COVID-19. CDR1 is SEHNR and CDR2 is FQNEAQ in the germline V gene (reference sequence). This CDR3 is 13 amino acids long. The V and J ends lost 4 bases and 3 bases respectively, with 9 bases between them. TCRdb independently ran MiXCR on the 5' RACE reads; one entry per CDR3 protein. Of roughly 40,000 distinct CDR3 sequences listed, 7.3% are singletons. This clonotype has just a few counts. The source material was PBMCs or a T cell subset sorted from them (not recorded which). The rearrangement links TRBV7-9 to TRBJ1-2; no reliable D call. The receptor comes from a man aged 18 to 29 who had mild COVID-19 (a few samples of this study predate the infection). Cell type and time point are not known. The CDR3 nucleotides are TGTGCCAGCAGCTCCGGGCCCCACTATGGCTACACCTTC. Its protein is CASSSGPHYGYTF.